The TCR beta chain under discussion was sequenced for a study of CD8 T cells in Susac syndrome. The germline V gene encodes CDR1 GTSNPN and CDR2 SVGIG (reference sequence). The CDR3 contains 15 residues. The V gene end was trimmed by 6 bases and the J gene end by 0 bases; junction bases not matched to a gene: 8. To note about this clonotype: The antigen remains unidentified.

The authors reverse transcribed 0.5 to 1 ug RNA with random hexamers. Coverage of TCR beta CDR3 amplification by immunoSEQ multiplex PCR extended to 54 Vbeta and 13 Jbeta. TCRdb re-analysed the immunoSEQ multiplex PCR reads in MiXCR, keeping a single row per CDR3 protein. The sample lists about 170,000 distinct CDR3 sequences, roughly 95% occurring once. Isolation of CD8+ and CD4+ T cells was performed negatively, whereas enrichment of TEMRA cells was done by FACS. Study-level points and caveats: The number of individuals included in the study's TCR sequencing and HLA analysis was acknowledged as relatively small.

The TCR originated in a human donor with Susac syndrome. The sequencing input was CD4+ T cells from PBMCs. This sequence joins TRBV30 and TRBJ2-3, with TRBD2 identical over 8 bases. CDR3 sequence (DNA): TGTGCCTGTTTATCTAGCGGGCTCAGCACAGATACGCAGTATTTT. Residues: CACLSSGLSTDTQYF.